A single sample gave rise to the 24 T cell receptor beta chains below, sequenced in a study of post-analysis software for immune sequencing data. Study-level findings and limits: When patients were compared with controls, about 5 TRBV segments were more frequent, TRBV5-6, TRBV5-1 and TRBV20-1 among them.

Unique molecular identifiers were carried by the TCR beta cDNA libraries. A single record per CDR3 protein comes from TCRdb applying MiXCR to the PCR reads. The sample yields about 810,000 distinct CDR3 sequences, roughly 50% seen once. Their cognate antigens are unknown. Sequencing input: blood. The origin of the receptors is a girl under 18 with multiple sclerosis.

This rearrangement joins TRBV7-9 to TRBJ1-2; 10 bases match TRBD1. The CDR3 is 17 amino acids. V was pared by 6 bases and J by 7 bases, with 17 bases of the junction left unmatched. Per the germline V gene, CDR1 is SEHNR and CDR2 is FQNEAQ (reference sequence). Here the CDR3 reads CASRHTKGTGEIAGYTF. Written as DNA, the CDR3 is TGTGCCAGCAGACACACCAAGGGGACAGGGGAGATCGCTGGCTACACCTTC.

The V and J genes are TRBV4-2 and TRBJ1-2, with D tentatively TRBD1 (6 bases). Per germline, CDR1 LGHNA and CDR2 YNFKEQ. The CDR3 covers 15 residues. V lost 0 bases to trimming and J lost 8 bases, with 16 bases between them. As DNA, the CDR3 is TGTGCCAGCAGCCAAGATACGATGGGGGCGCGGGGCTACACCTTC. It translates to CASSQDTMGARGYTF.

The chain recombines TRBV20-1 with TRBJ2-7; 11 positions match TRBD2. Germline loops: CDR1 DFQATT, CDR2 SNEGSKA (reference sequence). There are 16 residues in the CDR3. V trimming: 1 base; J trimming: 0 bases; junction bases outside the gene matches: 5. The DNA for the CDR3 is TGCAGTGCTAGAGGGGCCCTAGCGGGAGGCTCCTACGAGCAGTACTTC. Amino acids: CSARGALAGGSYEQYF.

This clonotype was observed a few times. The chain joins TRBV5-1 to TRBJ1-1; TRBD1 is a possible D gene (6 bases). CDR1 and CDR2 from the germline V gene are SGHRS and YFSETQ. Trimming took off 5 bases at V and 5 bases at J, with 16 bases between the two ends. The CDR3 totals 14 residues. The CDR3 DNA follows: TGCGCCAGCAGGGGACACGGGAGAACAACTGAAGCTTTCTTT. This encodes CASRGHGRTTEAFF.

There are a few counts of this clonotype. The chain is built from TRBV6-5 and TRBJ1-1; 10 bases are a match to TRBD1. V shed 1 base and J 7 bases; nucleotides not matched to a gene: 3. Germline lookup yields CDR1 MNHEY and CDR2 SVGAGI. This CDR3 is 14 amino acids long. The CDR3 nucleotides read TGTGCCAGCAGTTACTACCGGGACAGGGGTGAAGCTTTCTTT. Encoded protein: CASSYYRDRGEAFF.

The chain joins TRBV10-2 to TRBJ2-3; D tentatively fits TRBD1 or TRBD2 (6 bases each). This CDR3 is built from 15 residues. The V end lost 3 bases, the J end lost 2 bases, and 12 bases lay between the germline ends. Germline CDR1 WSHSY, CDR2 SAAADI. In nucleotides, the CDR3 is TGCGCCAGCAGTGATCGGGGGCGGTTCACAGATACGCAGTATTTT. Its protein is CASSDRGRFTDTQYF.

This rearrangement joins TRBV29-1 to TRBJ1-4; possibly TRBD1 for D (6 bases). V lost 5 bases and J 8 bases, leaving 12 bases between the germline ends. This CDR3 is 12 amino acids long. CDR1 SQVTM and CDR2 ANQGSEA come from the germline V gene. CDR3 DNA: TGCAGCGTTCTCACCGGGGGCGAAAAACTGTTTTTT. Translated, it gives CSVLTGGEKLFF.

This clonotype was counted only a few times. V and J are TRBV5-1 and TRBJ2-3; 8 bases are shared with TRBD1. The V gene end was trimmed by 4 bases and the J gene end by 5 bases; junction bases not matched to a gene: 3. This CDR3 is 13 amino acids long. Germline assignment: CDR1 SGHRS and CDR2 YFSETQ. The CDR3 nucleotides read TGCGCCAGCAGCGTACAGGGGGGAGATACGCAGTATTTT. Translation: CASSVQGGDTQYF.

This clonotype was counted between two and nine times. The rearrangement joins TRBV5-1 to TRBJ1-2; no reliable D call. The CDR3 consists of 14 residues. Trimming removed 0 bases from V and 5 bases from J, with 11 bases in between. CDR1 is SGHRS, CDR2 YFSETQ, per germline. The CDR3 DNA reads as TGCGCCAGCAGCTTGGGGCCGAGAACGTATGGCTACACCTTC. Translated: CASSLGPRTYGYTF. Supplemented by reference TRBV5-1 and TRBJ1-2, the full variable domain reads KAGVTQTPRYLIKTRGQQVTLSCSPISGHRSVSWYQQTPGQGLQFLFEYFSETQRNKGNFPGRFSGRQFSNSRSEMNVSTLELGDSALYLCASSLGPRTYGYTFGSGTRLTVV.

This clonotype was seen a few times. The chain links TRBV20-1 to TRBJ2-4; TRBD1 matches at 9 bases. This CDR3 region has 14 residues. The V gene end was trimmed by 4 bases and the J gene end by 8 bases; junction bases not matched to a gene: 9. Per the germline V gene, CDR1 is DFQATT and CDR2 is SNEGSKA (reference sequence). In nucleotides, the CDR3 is TGCAGTGCTAAAGGGAGACAGGGGGTGGACATTCAGTACTTC. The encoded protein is CSAKGRQGVDIQYF.

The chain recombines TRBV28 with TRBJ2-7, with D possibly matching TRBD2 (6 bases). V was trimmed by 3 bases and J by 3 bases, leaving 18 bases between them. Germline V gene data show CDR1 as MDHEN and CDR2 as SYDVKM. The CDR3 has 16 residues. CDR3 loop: CASSLASGGYNYEQYF. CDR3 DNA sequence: TGTGCCAGCAGTTTGGCTAGTGGGGGGTACAACTACGAGCAGTACTTC.

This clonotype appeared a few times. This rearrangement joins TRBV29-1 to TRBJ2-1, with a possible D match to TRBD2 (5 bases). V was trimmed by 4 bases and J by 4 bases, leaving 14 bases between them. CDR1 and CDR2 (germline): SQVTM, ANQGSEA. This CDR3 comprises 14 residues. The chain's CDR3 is CSVAKRTVYNEQFF. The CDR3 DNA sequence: TGCAGCGTTGCGAAAAGGACTGTGTACAATGAGCAGTTCTTC.

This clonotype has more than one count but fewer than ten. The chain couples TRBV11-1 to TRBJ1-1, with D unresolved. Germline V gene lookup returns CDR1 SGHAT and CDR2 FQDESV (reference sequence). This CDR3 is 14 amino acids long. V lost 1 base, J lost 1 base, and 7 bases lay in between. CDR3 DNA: TGTGCCAGCAGCTTAGAATTTGCGAACACTGAAGCTTTCTTT. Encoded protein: CASSLEFANTEAFF.

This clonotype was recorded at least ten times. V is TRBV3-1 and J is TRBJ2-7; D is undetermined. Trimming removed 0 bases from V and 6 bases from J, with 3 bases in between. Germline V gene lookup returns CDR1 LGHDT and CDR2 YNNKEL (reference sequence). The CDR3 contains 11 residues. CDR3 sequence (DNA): TGTGCCAGCAGCCAAGACAGCGAGCAGTACTTC. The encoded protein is CASSQDSEQYF.

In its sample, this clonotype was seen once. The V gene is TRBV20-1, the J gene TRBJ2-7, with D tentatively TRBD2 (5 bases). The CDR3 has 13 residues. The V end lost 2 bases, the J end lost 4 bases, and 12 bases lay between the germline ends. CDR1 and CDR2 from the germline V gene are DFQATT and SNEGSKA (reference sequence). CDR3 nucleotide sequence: TGCAGTGCTAGACTAGTGGGAGTGTACGAGCAGTACTTC. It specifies CSARLVGVYEQYF.

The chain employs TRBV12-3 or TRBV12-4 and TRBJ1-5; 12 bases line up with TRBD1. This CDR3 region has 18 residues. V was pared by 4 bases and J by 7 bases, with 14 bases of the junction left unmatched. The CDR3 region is CASSSYTWGDRGPQPQHF. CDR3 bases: TGTGCCAGCAGTTCCTATACCTGGGGGGACAGGGGGCCACAGCCCCAGCATTTT.

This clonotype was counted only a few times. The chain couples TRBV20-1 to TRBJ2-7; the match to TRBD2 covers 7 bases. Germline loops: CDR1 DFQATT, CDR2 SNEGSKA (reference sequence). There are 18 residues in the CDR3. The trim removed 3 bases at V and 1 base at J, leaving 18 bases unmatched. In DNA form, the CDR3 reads TGCAGTGCTAGGGACAAACCACCAAGCGGGATTTCGTCCTACGAGCAGTACTTC. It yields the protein CSARDKPPSGISSYEQYF.

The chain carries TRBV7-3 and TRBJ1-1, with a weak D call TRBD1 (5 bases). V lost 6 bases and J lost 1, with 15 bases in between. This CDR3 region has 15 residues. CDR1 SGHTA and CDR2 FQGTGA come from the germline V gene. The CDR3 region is CASSIIGGGNTEAFF. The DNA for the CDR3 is TGTGCCAGCAGTATCATCGGGGGTGGGAACACTGAAGCTTTCTTT. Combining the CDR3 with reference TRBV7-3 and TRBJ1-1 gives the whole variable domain GAGVSQTPSNKVTEKGKYVELRCDPISGHTALYWYRQSLGQGPEFLIYFQGTGAADDSGLPNDRFFAVRPEGSVSTLKIQRTERGDSAVYLCASSIIGGGNTEAFFGQGTRLTVV.

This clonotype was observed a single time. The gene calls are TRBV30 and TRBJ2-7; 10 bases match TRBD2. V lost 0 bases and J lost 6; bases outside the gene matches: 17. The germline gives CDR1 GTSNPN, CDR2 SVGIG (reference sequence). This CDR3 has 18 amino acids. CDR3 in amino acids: CAWSVWLAGALGASEQYF. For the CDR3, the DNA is TGTGCCTGGAGTGTATGGCTAGCGGGAGCCTTGGGGGCCTCCGAGCAGTACTTC.

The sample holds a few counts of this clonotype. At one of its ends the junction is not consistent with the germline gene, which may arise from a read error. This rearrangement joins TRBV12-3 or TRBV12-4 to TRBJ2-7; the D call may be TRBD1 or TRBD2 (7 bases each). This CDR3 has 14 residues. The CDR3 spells CASSLQGGTYEQYF. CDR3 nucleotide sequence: TGCGCCAGCAGCTTGCAGGGGGGGACCTACGAGCAGTACTTC.

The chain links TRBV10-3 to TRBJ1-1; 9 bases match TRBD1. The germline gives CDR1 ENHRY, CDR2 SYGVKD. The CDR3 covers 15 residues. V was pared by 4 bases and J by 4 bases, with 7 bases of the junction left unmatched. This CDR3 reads CAISGGQGISTEAFF. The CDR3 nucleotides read TGTGCCATCAGTGGGGGACAGGGTATCAGCACTGAAGCTTTCTTT.

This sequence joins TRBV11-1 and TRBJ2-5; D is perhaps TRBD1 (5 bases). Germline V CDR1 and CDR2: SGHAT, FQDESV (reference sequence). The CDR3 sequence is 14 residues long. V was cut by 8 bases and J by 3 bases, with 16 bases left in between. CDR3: CASGPWQGEETQYF. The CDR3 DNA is TGTGCCAGCGGACCGTGGCAGGGTGAAGAGACCCAGTACTTC.

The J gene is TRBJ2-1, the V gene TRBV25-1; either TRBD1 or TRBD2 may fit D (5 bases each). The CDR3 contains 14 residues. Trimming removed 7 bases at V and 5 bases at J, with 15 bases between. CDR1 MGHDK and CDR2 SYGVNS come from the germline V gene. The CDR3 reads CASMFTGTNNEQFF. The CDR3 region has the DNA TGTGCCAGCATGTTCACGGGGACGAACAATGAGCAGTTCTTC.

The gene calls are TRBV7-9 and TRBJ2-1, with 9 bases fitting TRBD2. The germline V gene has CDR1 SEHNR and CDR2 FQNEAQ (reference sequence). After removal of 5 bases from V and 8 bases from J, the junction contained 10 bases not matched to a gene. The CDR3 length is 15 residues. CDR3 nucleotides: TGTGCCAGCAGCCAACTCCCGGGACTAGCTGATGAGCAGTTCTTC. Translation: CASSQLPGLADEQFF.